This TCR beta chain was recorded in a study of identical twins listed by TCRdb under 2016. Study-wide context: To test whether fetal clonotypes persist, this study deep-sequenced TCR alpha and beta repertoires from monozygotic twins, from unrelated adults of various ages, and from cord blood. To rule out contamination, the twin experiments were replicated at different times with different library preparation protocols. The full study reports these points: Fewer insertions were carried by abundant cord blood beta clonotypes, a similar but weaker trend appeared in young adult naive repertoires, and no such trend appeared in memory repertoires. Zero-insertion analyses could be partly confounded by invariant T cells such as MAIT and iNKT, although diverse VJ usage argued against such confounding for most clonotypes. Recombination models systematically underestimated out-of-frame TCR alpha sharing in monozygotic twins but agreed with sharing between unrelated individuals. The excess sharing between twins in beta out-of-frame sequences was weaker because fewer shared sequences reduced the signal-to-noise ratio. Because the same donors could not be followed over many years, the conclusions relied on cross-sectional statistical analysis. Out-of-frame TCR alpha sequences shared between twins showed an excess of low generation-probability sequences compared with coincidental sharing between unrelated individuals.

Every donor in the study was a healthy Caucasian. Three pairs of female monozygotic twins, all aged roughly 18 to 29 years, were included in the twin cohort. Peripheral blood mononuclear cells were used as the source from which RNA for TCR libraries was isolated. The library was made by 5' RACE. Reads for this sample came from an Illumina HiSeq 2000. Template switching introduced a universal primer binding site; the final cDNA contained a unique molecular identifier, enabling accurate counting of TCR cDNA molecules. First-strand cDNA for TCR alpha and beta chains was synthesized from specific primers in the conserved constant-segment region. To control for contamination, each cDNA library was double barcoded with a SMART-Mk sample barcode plus Illumina barcodes. TruSeq adapter sequences along with Illumina sample barcodes were introduced in two successive PCR steps. The Illumina HiSeq platform was used with custom primers to sequence TCR alpha and beta cDNA libraries. In the original analysis: MiGEC was used to process raw reads and extract unique molecular identifiers, and MiXCR was used to find CDR3 positions. Recombination models were inferred per individual with the repgenHMM and IGoR tools using an EM algorithm. Shared clonotypes were analyzed with the tcR package in R, and sharing was normalized by the product of cloneset sizes. To study raw recombination without the effects of thymic and clonal selection, out-of-frame nonproductive sequences were analyzed. TCRdb reprocessing: public reads trimmed at Q25 with fastp, clones called with MiXCR, in-frame beta chains kept. Rows matching on CDR3 protein sequence are summarized as one entry with the most common DNA and genes. V and J calls and clone size were set by TCRdb, not the authors. For this sample the table gives approximately 620,000 distinct CDR3 sequences, of which 8.6% were detected only once. The top ten clones comprise approximately 0.89% of the sample.

For CDR1 and CDR2, the germline V gene lists ENHRY and SYGVKD. Unmatched junction bases come to 3, with V trimmed by 7 bases and J by 3 bases. The CDR3 runs 14 amino acids, cysteine and phenylalanine included. The read is trimmed to its CDR3 DNA, 42 bases read in frame from base 1. This clonotype occurred many times. This clone's antigen is unknown. Base-call qualities are not available, and no considerably larger clone is one nucleotide away. These data were likewise used in another study, on yellow fever vaccine responses in identical twins. The second study reports: According to the authors, the vaccine-induced T cell response in identical twins seemed to be partly convergent and partly specific to each individual. In the study, vaccine-responding T cell clones were precisely tracked in identical twins.

The rearrangement combines TRBV10-3 with TRBJ2-7, with 13 junctional bases fitting TRBD2. Sequencing input: PBMCs. This TCR was recovered from a woman between 18 and 29 years old in good health. Here the CDR3 is given as CAIMRTSGGYEQYF. The DNA reads as follows: TGTGCCATCATGAGGACTAGCGGGGGCTACGAGCAGTACTTC.